These 25 T cell receptor beta chains came from one sample sequenced in a study of blood T cell repertoires in COVID-19. Repertoires were generated with immunoSEQ multiplex PCR, while TCRdb's copy carries only in-frame clones and drops some. The sample yields about 200,000 clones, about 80% seen once. The sequencing input was peripheral blood. The receptors originated from a man aged 55 to 69 with acute or convalescent COVID-19.

This clone showed up just once. CDR3 DNA sequence: TGTGCCAGCAGTGAATTGGTATCCGGGGGAGAGCAGTACTTC. Its translation: CASSELVSGGEQYF. V is TRBV2 and J is TRBJ2-7, with TRBD2 as a possible D gene (6 bases). The germline gives CDR1 SNHLY, CDR2 FYNNEI. This CDR3 contains 14 residues. Trimming shortened V by 2 bases and J by 7 bases, and 15 bases separated the two germline ends.

V and J are TRBV24-1 and TRBJ1-1; D not certain. V dropped 9 bases and J dropped 8 bases, with 12 bases sitting between them. The germline V gene encodes CDR1 KGHDR and CDR2 SFDVKD. The CDR3 is 11 amino acids. In DNA form, the CDR3 reads TGTGCCACCTCGATCGGTGCCGAAGCTTTCTTT. Translation gives CATSIGAEAFF.

The chain carries TRBV6-6 and TRBJ1-2, with 8 positions matching TRBD1. From germline, CDR1 is MNHNY and CDR2 SVGAGI (reference sequence). With V trimmed by 10 bases and J by 7 bases, 8 bases remained unmatched. This CDR3 has 12 residues. This CDR3 reads CATTWTGTGYTF. The CDR3 coding sequence is TGTGCCACCACCTGGACAGGGACTGGCTACACCTTC.

This chain connects TRBV4-3 to TRBJ1-2; D gene unclear. The CDR3 extends over 13 amino acids. Germline V gene data show CDR1 as LGHNA and CDR2 as YSLEER. Trimming shortened V by 3 bases and J by 14 bases, and 19 bases separated the two germline ends. The CDR3 sequence: CASSHTDTFQFTF. The CDR3 DNA reads as TGCGCCAGCAGCCATACTGACACGTTCCAATTTACCTTC.

In nucleotides, the CDR3 is TGTGCCAGCTCTCTCCAGGGGGGCAATCAGCCCCAGCATTTT. The encoded protein is CASSLQGGNQPQHF. This rearrangement joins TRBV6-5 to TRBJ1-5, with 7 positions matching TRBD1. This CDR3 has 14 residues. Trimming took 8 bases from V and 2 from J; bases not matched to a gene: 6. Germline CDR1 is MNHEY and CDR2 is SVGAGI.

The chain combines TRBV18 with TRBJ2-7; perhaps TRBD1 as D (6 bases). The CDR3 loop spans 16 amino acids. Trimming stripped 2 bases from V and 0 bases from J, with 14 bases between. CDR1 and CDR2 from the germline V gene are KGHSH and LQKENI. CDR3 amino acids: CASSPTGTIFSYEQYF. The DNA of the CDR3 is TGTGCCAGCTCACCAACAGGGACAATCTTCTCCTACGAGCAGTACTTC.

CDR3 sequence reads: CASRVLAGYNEQFF. Here the CDR3 DNA reads TGTGCCAGCAGGGTACTAGCGGGGTACAATGAGCAGTTCTTC. The gene calls are TRBV11-2 and TRBJ2-1, with 10 bases that match TRBD2. V lost 6 bases to trimming and J lost 4 bases; unmatched junction nucleotides: 3. The CDR3 has 14 residues. Germline CDR1 is SGHAT and CDR2 is FQNNGV.

The table lists this clone with a count of one. The chain is built from TRBV19 and TRBJ2-1; weak D call: TRBD2 (6 bases). V lost 7 bases, J lost 15 bases, and 19 bases lay in between. In germline, CDR1 is LNHDA, CDR2 SQIVND (reference sequence). This CDR3 has 12 residues. The CDR3 spells CASTGRPGVGFF. In DNA form, the CDR3 reads TGTGCCAGTACGGGACGGCCGGGGGTTGGGTTCTTC.

This clone was picked up one time. This chain links TRBV2 with TRBJ1-2; D is uncertain. In germline, CDR1 is SNHLY, CDR2 FYNNEI. The CDR3 spans 13 residues. Trimming removed 5 bases from V and 3 bases from J, with 10 bases in between. In DNA form, the CDR3 reads TGTGCCAGCAGTCTGACTGAGGACTATGGCTACACCTTC. It encodes CASSLTEDYGYTF.

The chain employs TRBV25-1 and TRBJ2-2, with a possible D match to TRBD2 (5 bases). The CDR3 totals 14 residues. Trimming pared 2 bases from V and 2 bases from J, leaving 6 bases between. Germline V gene data show CDR1 as MGHDK and CDR2 as SYGVNS. The CDR3 region is CASSELANTGELFF. CDR3 nucleotides: TGTGCCAGCAGTGAACTAGCCAACACCGGGGAGCTGTTTTTT. Combining the CDR3 with reference TRBV25-1 and TRBJ2-2 gives the whole variable domain EADIYQTPRYLVIGTGKKITLECSQTMGHDKMYWYQQDPGMELHLIHYSYGVNSTEKGDLSSESTVSRIRTEHFPLTLESARPSHTSQYLCASSELANTGELFFGEGSRLTVL.

V usage is TRBV10-3 and J usage is TRBJ2-1, with TRBD2 matching 7 bases. With V trimmed by 3 bases and J by 1 base, 6 bases remained unmatched. The V gene's germline CDR1 is ENHRY and CDR2 SYGVKD. This CDR3 spans 16 amino acids. CDR3 in amino acids: CAISDQSGMSYNEQFF. CDR3 coding DNA: TGTGCCATCAGTGATCAGAGCGGGATGTCCTACAATGAGCAGTTCTTC.

The V call is TRBV7-3, the J call TRBJ2-3, with 8 positions matching TRBD1. The germline V gene encodes CDR1 SGHTA and CDR2 FQGTGA. The CDR3 is made up of 16 amino acids. V shed 4 bases and J 5 bases; nucleotides not matched to a gene: 11. The CDR3 DNA sequence: TGTGCCAGCAGCTCGTCCGGGACAGGTGGTCGAGATACGCAGTATTTT. Translating it yields CASSSSGTGGRDTQYF.

This chain joins TRBV5-1 and TRBJ1-2, with D possibly matching TRBD1 (6 bases). Germline V gene lookup returns CDR1 SGHRS and CDR2 YFSETQ. V was shortened by 1 base and J by 5 bases, with 9 bases between the two germline ends. The CDR3 sequence is 13 residues long. CDR3 loop: CASSLQQGYGYTF. For the CDR3, the DNA is TGCGCCAGCAGCTTGCAACAGGGATATGGCTACACCTTC. Supplemented by reference TRBV5-1 and TRBJ1-2, the full variable domain reads KAGVTQTPRYLIKTRGQQVTLSCSPISGHRSVSWYQQTPGQGLQFLFEYFSETQRNKGNFPGRFSGRQFSNSRSEMNVSTLELGDSALYLCASSLQQGYGYTFGSGTRLTVV.

This clone showed up just a few times. This chain links TRBV30 with TRBJ1-3; D remains unclear. V was clipped by 0 bases and J by 7 bases, with 13 bases between them. The CDR3 has 14 residues. Germline lookup yields CDR1 GTSNPN and CDR2 SVGIG (reference sequence). The CDR3 protein is CAWSVVRRRNTIYF. CDR3 coding DNA: TGTGCCTGGAGTGTAGTCCGCCGGCGGAACACCATATATTTT.

The V and J genes are TRBV4-2 and TRBJ1-2; a possible D gene is TRBD1 (5 bases). With 2 bases removed from V and 6 bases from J, the gap between germline ends came to 10 bases. The CDR3 extends over 13 amino acids. Germline CDR1 is LGHNA and CDR2 is YNFKEQ. This chain's CDR3 is CASSQQGLDGYTF. In nucleotides, the CDR3 is TGTGCCAGCAGCCAACAGGGTTTGGATGGCTACACCTTC.

J is TRBJ1-5 and V is TRBV30; 8 bases fit TRBD1. Germline V lookup: CDR1 GTSNPN, CDR2 SVGIG (reference sequence). The trim removed 2 bases at V and 5 bases at J, leaving 2 bases unmatched. This CDR3 contains 13 residues. The CDR3 DNA sequence: TGTGCCTGGAGTTCACAGGGGGATCAGCCCCAGCATTTT. Protein: CAWSSQGDQPQHF.

The chain recombines TRBV7-9 with TRBJ2-1; 8 bases are a match to TRBD1. This CDR3 is 17 amino acids long. V lost 5 bases and J lost 1; bases outside the gene matches: 10. From germline, CDR1 is SEHNR and CDR2 FQNEAQ (reference sequence). The CDR3 sequence: CASSPRWQGASYNEQFF. CDR3 nucleotide sequence: TGTGCCAGCAGCCCCCGCTGGCAGGGGGCTTCCTACAATGAGCAGTTCTTC.

The chain combines TRBV2 with TRBJ1-4; no firm D call. Germline V gene sequence: CDR1 SNHLY, CDR2 FYNNEI. The germline V and J ends were trimmed by 2 bases and 3 bases, with 10 bases remaining between them. The CDR3 consists of 15 residues. The CDR3 is CASSENGLANEKLFF. The CDR3 region has the DNA TGTGCCAGCAGTGAAAACGGGTTGGCTAATGAAAAACTGTTTTTT.

The J gene is TRBJ2-3, the V gene TRBV29-1, with D perhaps TRBD1 (5 bases). The CDR3 extends over 14 amino acids. The V gene's germline CDR1 is SQVTM and CDR2 ANQGSEA. The V end lost 4 bases, the J end lost 6 bases, and 17 bases lay between the germline ends. The CDR3 is CSVVETSAGDTQYF. DNA of the CDR3: TGCAGCGTTGTAGAGACAAGCGCAGGGGATACGCAGTATTTT.

The V call is TRBV4-1, the J call TRBJ1-1; weak D call: TRBD1 (5 bases). Trimming pared 6 bases from V and 3 bases from J, leaving 20 bases between. CDR3 length equals 16 residues. Germline-derived CDR1 and CDR2 are MGHRA and YSYEKL. CDR3 in amino acids: CASRIAVGLGDTEAFF. The DNA for the CDR3 is TGCGCCAGCAGAATAGCCGTTGGGTTAGGGGACACTGAAGCTTTCTTT.

The chain employs TRBV4-2 and TRBJ1-6, with 9 bases identical to TRBD1. V was pared by 3 bases and J by 7 bases, with 4 bases of the junction left unmatched. Germline values: CDR1 LGHNA, CDR2 YNFKEQ. There are 15 residues in the CDR3. The CDR3 sequence is CASSHPQGANSPLHF. The CDR3 nucleotides read TGTGCCAGCAGCCACCCACAGGGGGCCAATTCACCCCTCCACTTT.

The V call is TRBV6-6, the J call TRBJ2-1, with TRBD2 matching 15 bases. The CDR3 contains 20 residues. From germline, CDR1 is MNHNY and CDR2 SVGAGI (reference sequence). With 6 bases clipped from V and 0 bases from J, the junction kept 12 bases outside the gene matches. The CDR3: CASSARGLAGGPSSYNEQFF. For the CDR3, the DNA is TGTGCCAGCAGCGCACGGGGACTAGCGGGGGGACCAAGCTCCTACAATGAGCAGTTCTTC.

This clone has just one count. The chain has TRBV27 and TRBJ1-6; no clear D gene. V was cut by 6 bases and J by 6 bases, with 15 bases left in between. This CDR3 has 15 amino acids. The germline gives CDR1 MNHEY, CDR2 SMNVEV (reference sequence). The CDR3 nucleotides read TGTGCCAGCAGCCTAGCGGGTATAGGTAATTCACCCCTCCACTTT. It yields the protein CASSLAGIGNSPLHF.

The rearrangement uses TRBV4-1 and TRBJ1-2; possibly TRBD1 for D (5 bases). This CDR3 spans 17 amino acids. Germline V gives CDR1 MGHRA, CDR2 YSYEKL. Trimming took off 0 bases at V and 0 bases at J, with 14 bases between the two ends. In DNA, the CDR3 is TGCGCCAGCAGCCAAGATCTAGGGGCCCCATCTAACTATGGCTACACCTTC. It encodes CASSQDLGAPSNYGYTF.

The rearrangement links TRBV7-3 to TRBJ2-2; TRBD1 is a possible D gene (6 bases). Trimming took 4 bases from V and 0 from J, leaving 21 bases between them. This CDR3 has 19 amino acids. Germline CDR1 is SGHTA and CDR2 is FQGTGA. The CDR3 loop reads CASSSNRAEGGANTGELFF. The DNA of the CDR3 is TGTGCCAGCAGCTCGAATAGAGCTGAAGGGGGAGCGAACACCGGGGAGCTGTTTTTT. Drawing the rest from reference TRBV7-3 and TRBJ2-2, the complete variable domain is GAGVSQTPSNKVTEKGKYVELRCDPISGHTALYWYRQSLGQGPEFLIYFQGTGAADDSGLPNDRFFAVRPEGSVSTLKIQRTERGDSAVYLCASSSNRAEGGANTGELFFGEGSRLTVL.